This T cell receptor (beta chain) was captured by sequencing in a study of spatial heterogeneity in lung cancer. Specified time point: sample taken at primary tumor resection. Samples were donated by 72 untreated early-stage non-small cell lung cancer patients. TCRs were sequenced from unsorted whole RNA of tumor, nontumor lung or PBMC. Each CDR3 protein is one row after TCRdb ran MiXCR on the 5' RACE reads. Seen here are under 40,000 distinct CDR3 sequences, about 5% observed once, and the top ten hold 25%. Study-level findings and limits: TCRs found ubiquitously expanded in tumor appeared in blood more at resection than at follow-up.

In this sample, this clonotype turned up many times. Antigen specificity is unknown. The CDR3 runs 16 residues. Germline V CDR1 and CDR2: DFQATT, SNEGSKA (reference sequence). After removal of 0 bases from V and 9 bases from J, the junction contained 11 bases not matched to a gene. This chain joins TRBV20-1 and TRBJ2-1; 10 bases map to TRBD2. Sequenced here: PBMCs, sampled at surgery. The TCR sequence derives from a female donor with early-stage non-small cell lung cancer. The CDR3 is CSARDLASGGAGEQFF. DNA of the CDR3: TGCAGTGCTAGAGATTTAGCGAGCGGGGGGGCAGGTGAGCAGTTCTTC.